A single sample gave rise to the 23 T cell receptor beta chains below, sequenced in a study of blood T cell repertoires in COVID-19. Using immunoSEQ multiplex PCR, the repertoire was profiled, and TCRdb retains in-frame clones only, with some absent. The sample includes under 200,000 clones, more than 75% of them seen just once. Sequencing used peripheral blood. Every receptor here comes from a man in his late teens or twenties with acute or convalescent COVID-19.

V is TRBV18 and J is TRBJ1-1, with 8 bases lining up with TRBD1. Looked up from germline, CDR1 is KGHSH and CDR2 is LQKENI. After removal of 3 bases from V and 3 bases from J, the junction contained 0 bases not matched to a gene. This CDR3 has 13 amino acids. This CDR3 is CASSPGQDTEAFF. The DNA for the CDR3 is TGTGCCAGCTCACCGGGACAGGACACTGAAGCTTTCTTT. The full variable domain, its missing parts supplied by reference TRBV18 and TRBJ1-1, is NAGVMQNPRHLVRRRGQEARLRCSPMKGHSHVYWYRQLPEEGLKFMVYLQKENIIDESGMPKERFSAEFPKEGPSILRIQQVVRGDSAAYFCASSPGQDTEAFFGQGTRLTVV.

The rearrangement joins TRBV7-6 to TRBJ2-3, with 8 positions matching TRBD2. This CDR3 contains 16 residues. V was pared by 2 bases and J by 6 bases, with 10 bases of the junction left unmatched. Germline V CDR1 and CDR2: SGHVS, FNYEAQ. In nucleotides, the CDR3 is TGTGCCAGCAGCTTATTGGCGGGACTAGGTGCCGATACGCAGTATTTT. This translates into CASSLLAGLGADTQYF.

The CDR3 nucleotides are TGCGCCAGCAGCTTGAGGACCGGGAAGGGCTACACCTTC. Its protein product is CASSLRTGKGYTF. The V and J genes are TRBV5-1 and TRBJ1-2; D is unresolved. The CDR3 is 13 amino acids. Looked up from germline, CDR1 is SGHRS and CDR2 is YFSETQ. V was clipped by 1 base and J by 8 bases, with 12 bases between them.

V is TRBV6-2 or TRBV6-3 and J is TRBJ2-7; D might be TRBD2 (5 bases). There are 16 residues in the CDR3. Germline CDR1 is MNHEY and CDR2 is SVGEGT. Deletions cut 5 bases from V and 3 bases from J, with 20 bases between. The CDR3 DNA sequence: TGTGCCAGCAGTCGCTTAGGTGTGGGAGTGCACTACGAGCAGTACTTC. Its translation: CASSRLGVGVHYEQYF.

The gene calls are TRBV5-1 and TRBJ1-6; D gene unclear. CDR3 length equals 13 residues. The germline CDR1 and CDR2 sequences are SGHRS and YFSETQ. The ends were cut back, 3 bases at V and 8 bases at J, with 9 bases in the middle. In nucleotides, the CDR3 is TGCGCCAGCAGCTCTGAGGCTGATTCACCCCTCCACTTT. This codes for CASSSEADSPLHF.

The chain joins TRBV3-1 (or the pseudogene TRBV3-2) to TRBJ1-3, with TRBD1 matching over 8 bases. The trim removed 4 bases at V and 5 bases at J, leaving 4 bases unmatched. CDR1 and CDR2 (germline): LGHDT, YNNKEL (reference sequence). The CDR3 sequence is 14 residues long. Written as DNA, the CDR3 is TGTGCCAGCAGCCGCCGGACAGGGAGAAACACCATATATTTT. It is translated as CASSRRTGRNTIYF.

The rearrangement links TRBV7-9 to TRBJ1-4; D is ambiguous. The germline V gene has CDR1 SEHNR and CDR2 FQNEAQ (reference sequence). The CDR3 has 14 residues. The ends were cut back, 0 bases at V and 13 bases at J, with 15 bases in the middle. The CDR3 reads CASSLAAPGARLFF. The DNA for the CDR3 is TGTGCCAGCAGCTTAGCGGCCCCAGGTGCGAGACTGTTTTTT.

In its sample, this clone was seen once. This sequence joins TRBV12-5 and TRBJ2-7; 7 bases line up with TRBD1. Germline V gene lookup returns CDR1 LGHNT and CDR2 FRNRAP. The CDR3 sequence is 13 residues long. J lost 5 bases, V lost 2 bases, and 3 bases had no gene match. In DNA, the CDR3 is TGTGCTAGTGGTTTGTACGGGACAGACGAGCAGTACTTC. This encodes CASGLYGTDEQYF.

The rearrangement joins TRBV2 to TRBJ1-6; D is possibly TRBD1 (5 bases). V was shortened by 4 bases and J by 4 bases, with 11 bases between the two germline ends. Germline V gives CDR1 SNHLY, CDR2 FYNNEI. The CDR3 sequence is 15 residues long. CDR3 residues: CASSGRGGYNSPLHF. The CDR3 nucleotides are TGTGCCAGCAGTGGTAGGGGAGGTTATAATTCACCCCTCCACTTT.

V gene TRBV19 combines with J gene TRBJ1-1; D remains ambiguous. Germline CDR1 is LNHDA and CDR2 is SQIVND (reference sequence). This CDR3 is built from 16 residues. V dropped 1 base and J dropped 0 bases, with 12 bases sitting between them. The CDR3 loop reads CASSIGAGIMNTEAFF. The CDR3 nucleotides read TGTGCCAGTAGTATAGGGGCGGGAATCATGAACACTGAAGCTTTCTTT.

This clone was seen only a few times. The CDR3 region is CASFEDGTGTDEQYF. Written as DNA, the CDR3 is TGTGCCAGCTTCGAAGACGGGACAGGGACCGACGAGCAGTACTTC. This chain joins TRBV21-1 and TRBJ2-7; TRBD1 is taken as the D call from the table, unchecked against the DNA. TRBV21-1 is an annotated pseudogene. The CDR3 loop spans 15 amino acids.

The chain is built from TRBV5-6 and TRBJ1-2; D call uncertain. This CDR3 contains 13 residues. CDR1 is SGHDT and CDR2 is YYEEEE in the germline V gene. The V and J ends lost 4 bases and 8 bases respectively, with 15 bases between them. This CDR3 is CASSLPGVEGYTF. For the CDR3, the DNA is TGTGCCAGCAGCCTACCGGGAGTGGAGGGCTACACCTTC.

The chain couples TRBV18 to TRBJ2-3, with 9 bases fitting TRBD1. V was clipped by 3 bases and J by 2 bases; unmatched bases: 9. Germline V gene lookup returns CDR1 KGHSH and CDR2 LQKENI. The CDR3 totals 17 residues. Written as DNA, the CDR3 is TGTGCCAGCTCACCTGGGACAGGGAGGGAAGTCACAGATACGCAGTATTTT. It specifies CASSPGTGREVTDTQYF. The complete variable domain, with remaining parts taken from reference TRBV18 and TRBJ2-3, reads NAGVMQNPRHLVRRRGQEARLRCSPMKGHSHVYWYRQLPEEGLKFMVYLQKENIIDESGMPKERFSAEFPKEGPSILRIQQVVRGDSAAYFCASSPGTGREVTDTQYFGPGTRLTVL.

Of note for this clone: A read error may account for a junction end that differs from germline. The chain employs TRBV19 and TRBJ1-4, with TRBD1 matching 9 bases. CDR1 LNHDA and CDR2 SQIVND come from the germline V gene (reference sequence). The CDR3 is 15 residues long. This CDR3 is CASSRRTGGGEKPFF. The CDR3 nucleotides read TGTGCCAGTAGCCGACGAACAGGGGGCGGTGAAAAACCGTTTTTT.

This clone was observed a single time. Here the CDR3 reads CASSLTGDIGTEAFF. The CDR3 nucleotides read TGTGCCAGCAGCTTGACAGGGGATATCGGCACTGAAGCTTTCTTT. V usage is TRBV7-8 and J usage is TRBJ1-1; 8 bases are a match to TRBD1. The CDR3 runs to 15 residues. Germline V gene sequence: CDR1 SGHVS, CDR2 FQNEAQ. Losses at the gene ends were 3 bases for V and 4 bases for J; bases not matched to a gene: 7.

The genes are TRBV27 and TRBJ2-7; 13 bases align to TRBD2. CDR1 MNHEY and CDR2 SMNVEV come from the germline V gene (reference sequence). With 3 bases clipped from V and 5 bases from J, the junction kept 4 bases outside the gene matches. The CDR3 spans 15 residues. The CDR3 sequence: CASSFRTSGSNEQYF. CDR3 sequence (DNA): TGTGCCAGCAGTTTCCGGACTAGCGGGAGTAACGAGCAGTACTTC.

The rearrangement uses TRBV5-1 and TRBJ1-1; no clear D gene. Germline V CDR1 and CDR2: SGHRS, YFSETQ. CDR3 size: 14 residues. V was shortened by 7 bases and J by 4 bases, with 17 bases between the two germline ends. CDR3 DNA sequence: TGCGCCAGCGGAAACGCGGGAGGCCTCACTGAAGCTTTCTTT. Its translation is CASGNAGGLTEAFF.

This clone was seen once. The rearrangement uses TRBV6-1 and TRBJ1-4, with a possible D match to TRBD1 (5 bases). Germline V gene lookup returns CDR1 MNHNS and CDR2 SASEGT. The CDR3 runs to 16 residues. Trimming stripped 3 bases from V and 0 bases from J, with 11 bases between. CDR3: CASSDWGGATNEKLFF. CDR3 coding DNA: TGTGCCAGCAGTGATTGGGGAGGGGCAACTAATGAAAAACTGTTTTTT.

The V gene is TRBV5-1, the J gene TRBJ2-3, with TRBD2 identical over 15 bases. The CDR3 loop spans 16 amino acids. V lost 0 bases, J lost 8 bases, and 4 bases stayed unmatched. Germline-derived CDR1 and CDR2 are SGHRS and YFSETQ. CDR3 coding DNA: TGCGCCAGCAGCTTGGGGACTAGCGGGGGGGCCGGTACGCAGTATTTT. Protein product: CASSLGTSGGAGTQYF.

The rearrangement uses TRBV3-1 (or the pseudogene TRBV3-2) and TRBJ2-5, with D tentatively TRBD2 (5 bases). Trimming removed 4 bases from V and 3 bases from J, with 12 bases in between. The germline V gene has CDR1 LGHDT and CDR2 YNNKEL (reference sequence). CDR3 length: 14 residues. The CDR3 loop reads CASSLAWGEETQYF. The CDR3 DNA sequence: TGTGCCAGCAGCCTTGCTTGGGGAGAAGAGACCCAGTACTTC.

The V call is TRBV9, the J call TRBJ1-5, with D uncertain. In germline, CDR1 is SGDLS, CDR2 YYNGEE. V was shortened by 4 bases and J by 2 bases, with 13 bases between the two germline ends. The CDR3 runs 15 residues. The CDR3 DNA sequence: TGTGCCAGCAGCTACGAGGACGGGGGCAATCAGCCCCAGCATTTT. Protein product: CASSYEDGGNQPQHF.

The chain is built from TRBV12-5 and TRBJ2-5, with D perhaps matching TRBD2 (6 bases). Trimming left V 1 base short and J 7 bases short, with 13 bases between. CDR3 length: 14 residues. Germline CDR1 and CDR2: LGHNT and FRNRAP. DNA of the CDR3: TGTGCTAGTGGTTTGGGAACCTTGGAGGGGACCCAGTACTTC. Translation gives CASGLGTLEGTQYF. Together with reference TRBV12-5 and TRBJ2-5, the CDR3 gives the full variable domain: DARVTQTPRHKVTEMGQEVTMRCQPILGHNTVFWYRQTMMQGLELLAYFRNRAPLDDSGMPKDRFSAEMPDATLATLKIQPSEPRDSAVYFCASGLGTLEGTQYFGPGTRLLVL.

The chain joins TRBV18 to TRBJ1-2; perhaps TRBD1 as D (6 bases). There are 15 residues in the CDR3. Germline V gives CDR1 KGHSH, CDR2 LQKENI. V was cut by 1 base and J by 2 bases, with 11 bases left in between. The CDR3 nucleotides read TGTGCCAGCTCACCACTTCAGGGGACCAACTATGGCTACACCTTC. It encodes CASSPLQGTNYGYTF.